Listed below are T cell receptor beta chains from one sample, sequenced in a study of blood T cell repertoires in COVID-19. This table comes from immunoSEQ multiplex PCR, and its TCRdb copy is limited to in-frame clones, with some not included. The profile shows fewer than 350,000 clones, about 90% of them singletons. Sequencing was performed on PBMCs or T cells enriched from blood (not recorded which). These receptors were taken from a woman in her twenties or thirties with acute COVID-19. Each CDR3 is given without its conserved first and last residue. Fields, in order: J gene, D gene, clone size, V gene, CDR3 protein. D genes are given only for firm matches. Clone size is shown for a subset of rows, as once, few, many or a class of expanded clone.

j_call: TRBJ2-1; d_call: TRBD2; clone_size: NA; v_call: TRBV27; cdr3_aa: ASSRGLRYNEQF
j_call: TRBJ2-7; d_call: NA; clone_size: NA; v_call: TRBV5-6; cdr3_aa: ASSQGIYEQY
j_call: TRBJ2-6; d_call: NA; clone_size: NA; v_call: TRBV3-1/TRBV3-2; cdr3_aa: ASSPRSLSGANVLT
j_call: TRBJ2-3; d_call: NA; clone_size: NA; v_call: TRBV7-6; cdr3_aa: ASSLEGGFSTDTQY
j_call: TRBJ1-1; d_call: TRBD1; clone_size: NA; v_call: TRBV5-1; cdr3_aa: ASTLDRGSPEAF
j_call: TRBJ2-5; d_call: NA; clone_size: once; v_call: TRBV29-1; cdr3_aa: SAWTVQETQY
j_call: TRBJ2-2; d_call: NA; clone_size: NA; v_call: TRBV28; cdr3_aa: ASSLAQGTFPGELF
j_call: TRBJ1-4; d_call: NA; clone_size: NA; v_call: TRBV28; cdr3_aa: ATYGRENNEKLF
j_call: TRBJ2-1; d_call: TRBD2; clone_size: NA; v_call: TRBV6-4; cdr3_aa: ASSEWEGYNEQF
j_call: TRBJ2-2; d_call: NA; clone_size: NA; v_call: TRBV27; cdr3_aa: ATRPGGLNTGELF
j_call: TRBJ1-1; d_call: NA; clone_size: NA; v_call: TRBV7-2; cdr3_aa: ASSLTGNTEAF
j_call: TRBJ2-3; d_call: TRBD1; clone_size: NA; v_call: TRBV9; cdr3_aa: ASSVDAGQGTDTQY
j_call: TRBJ2-7; d_call: NA; clone_size: NA; v_call: TRBV6-2/TRBV6-3; cdr3_aa: ASSLSVHEQY
j_call: TRBJ2-1; d_call: TRBD2; clone_size: NA; v_call: TRBV19; cdr3_aa: ASSPILAGASYNEQF
j_call: TRBJ2-7; d_call: NA; clone_size: once; v_call: TRBV3-1/TRBV3-2; cdr3_aa: ASSQDGLERASYEQY
j_call: TRBJ1-5; d_call: NA; clone_size: NA; v_call: TRBV7-6; cdr3_aa: ASSLSRGEDQPQH
j_call: TRBJ2-5; d_call: TRBD2; clone_size: NA; v_call: TRBV2; cdr3_aa: ASISGGQTQY
j_call: TRBJ2-2; d_call: NA; clone_size: NA; v_call: TRBV28; cdr3_aa: ASCHMNTGELF
j_call: TRBJ2-1; d_call: TRBD2; clone_size: NA; v_call: TRBV28; cdr3_aa: ASRRTSGSWVNEQF
j_call: TRBJ2-2; d_call: NA; clone_size: NA; v_call: TRBV27; cdr3_aa: ASSLSLSRAGAGGELF
j_call: TRBJ2-1; d_call: NA; clone_size: NA; v_call: TRBV19; cdr3_aa: ASRSGGGRQF
j_call: TRBJ1-1; d_call: TRBD1; clone_size: NA; v_call: TRBV4-1; cdr3_aa: ASGTGGSGTEAF
j_call: TRBJ2-1; d_call: NA; clone_size: NA; v_call: TRBV18; cdr3_aa: ASSPENEQF
j_call: TRBJ2-1; d_call: TRBD2; clone_size: NA; v_call: TRBV24-1; cdr3_aa: ATSDAGGGLPATYNEQF
j_call: TRBJ2-1; d_call: TRBD1; clone_size: NA; v_call: TRBV27; cdr3_aa: ASSLSSTGAYNEQF
j_call: TRBJ2-3; d_call: TRBD2; clone_size: once; v_call: TRBV6-5; cdr3_aa: ASRLTREPDTQY
j_call: TRBJ2-1; d_call: NA; clone_size: NA; v_call: TRBV3-1/TRBV3-2; cdr3_aa: ASSQDGRGAYNEQF
j_call: TRBJ2-7; d_call: TRBD1; clone_size: NA; v_call: TRBV5-1; cdr3_aa: ASSTGQASHEQY
j_call: TRBJ1-3; d_call: NA; clone_size: few; v_call: TRBV9; cdr3_aa: ASSVVWQANSGNTIY
j_call: TRBJ1-2; d_call: NA; clone_size: NA; v_call: TRBV6-7; cdr3_aa: ASSYSRRQFDGYT
j_call: TRBJ2-1; d_call: NA; clone_size: NA; v_call: TRBV7-8; cdr3_aa: ASRTPDIFDEQF
j_call: TRBJ1-2; d_call: TRBD1; clone_size: NA; v_call: TRBV2; cdr3_aa: ASSTTGGTNYGYT
j_call: TRBJ1-3; d_call: NA; clone_size: NA; v_call: TRBV19; cdr3_aa: ASSQSLSRAGNTIY
j_call: TRBJ1-4; d_call: TRBD1; clone_size: once; v_call: TRBV7-3; cdr3_aa: ASSLTGGNEKLF
j_call: TRBJ2-5; d_call: NA; clone_size: NA; v_call: TRBV10-2; cdr3_aa: ASSEGGTQETQY
j_call: TRBJ2-2; d_call: NA; clone_size: NA; v_call: TRBV20-1; cdr3_aa: SARDFRELF
j_call: TRBJ2-2; d_call: NA; clone_size: NA; v_call: TRBV5-1; cdr3_aa: ASSLVPSGAGELF
j_call: TRBJ2-7; d_call: TRBD2; clone_size: NA; v_call: TRBV5-1; cdr3_aa: ASKAGEAYEQY
j_call: TRBJ1-1; d_call: NA; clone_size: NA; v_call: TRBV5-1; cdr3_aa: ASSSRQSRGTEAF
j_call: TRBJ2-2; d_call: TRBD2; clone_size: NA; v_call: TRBV9; cdr3_aa: ASSVGLASTGELF
j_call: TRBJ2-1; d_call: TRBD2; clone_size: once; v_call: TRBV7-9; cdr3_aa: ASSLALADPDSYNEQF